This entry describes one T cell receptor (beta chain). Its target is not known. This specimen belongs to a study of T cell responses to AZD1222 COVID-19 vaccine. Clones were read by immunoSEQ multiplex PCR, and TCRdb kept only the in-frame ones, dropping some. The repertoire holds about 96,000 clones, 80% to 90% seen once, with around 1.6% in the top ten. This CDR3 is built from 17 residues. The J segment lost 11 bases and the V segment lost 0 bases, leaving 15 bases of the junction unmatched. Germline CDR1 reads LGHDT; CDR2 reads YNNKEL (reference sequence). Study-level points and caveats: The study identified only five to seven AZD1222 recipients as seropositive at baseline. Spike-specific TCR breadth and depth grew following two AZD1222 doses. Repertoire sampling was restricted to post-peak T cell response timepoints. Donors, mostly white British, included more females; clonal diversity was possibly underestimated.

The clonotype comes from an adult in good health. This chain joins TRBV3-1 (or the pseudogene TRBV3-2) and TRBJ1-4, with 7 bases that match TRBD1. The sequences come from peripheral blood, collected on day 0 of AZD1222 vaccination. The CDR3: CASSQESRTGQAGKLFF. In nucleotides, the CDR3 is TGTGCCAGCAGCCAAGAAAGCCGGACCGGACAGGCAGGGAAACTGTTTTTT.